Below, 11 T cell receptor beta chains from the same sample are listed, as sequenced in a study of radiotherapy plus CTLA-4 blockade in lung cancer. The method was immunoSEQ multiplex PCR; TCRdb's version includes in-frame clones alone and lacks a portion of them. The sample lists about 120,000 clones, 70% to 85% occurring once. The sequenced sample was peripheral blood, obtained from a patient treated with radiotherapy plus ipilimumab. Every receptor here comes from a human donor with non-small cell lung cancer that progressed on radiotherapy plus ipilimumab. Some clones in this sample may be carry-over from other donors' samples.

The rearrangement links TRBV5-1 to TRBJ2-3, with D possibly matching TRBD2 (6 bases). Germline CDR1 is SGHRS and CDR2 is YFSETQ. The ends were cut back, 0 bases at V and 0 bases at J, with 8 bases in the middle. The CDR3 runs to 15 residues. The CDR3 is CASSLDRGSTDTQYF. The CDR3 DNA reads TGCGCCAGCAGCTTGGATCGGGGGAGCACAGATACGCAGTATTTT.

For the CDR3, the DNA is TGTGCCAGCAGTCCCAGAGCTCGCAATCAGCCCCAGCATTTT. As protein: CASSPRARNQPQHF. This rearrangement joins TRBV2 to TRBJ1-5; the D is unclear. Trimming took off 5 bases at V and 2 bases at J, with 10 bases between the two ends. The CDR3 runs to 14 residues. Germline V gene lookup returns CDR1 SNHLY and CDR2 FYNNEI.

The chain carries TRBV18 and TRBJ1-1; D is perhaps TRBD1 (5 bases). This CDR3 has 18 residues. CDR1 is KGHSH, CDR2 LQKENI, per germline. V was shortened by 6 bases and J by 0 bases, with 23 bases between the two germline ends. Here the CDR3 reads CASSPGGTGLIMNTEAFF. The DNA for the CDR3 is TGTGCCAGCTCGCCCGGGGGTACGGGCCTCATAATGAACACTGAAGCTTTCTTT. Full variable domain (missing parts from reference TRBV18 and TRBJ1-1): NAGVMQNPRHLVRRRGQEARLRCSPMKGHSHVYWYRQLPEEGLKFMVYLQKENIIDESGMPKERFSAEFPKEGPSILRIQQVVRGDSAAYFCASSPGGTGLIMNTEAFFGQGTRLTVV.

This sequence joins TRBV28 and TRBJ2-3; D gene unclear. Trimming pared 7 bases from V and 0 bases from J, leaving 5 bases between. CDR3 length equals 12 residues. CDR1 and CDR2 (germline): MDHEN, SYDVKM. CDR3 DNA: TGTGCCAGCACGACTAGCACAGATACGCAGTATTTT. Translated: CASTTSTDTQYF.

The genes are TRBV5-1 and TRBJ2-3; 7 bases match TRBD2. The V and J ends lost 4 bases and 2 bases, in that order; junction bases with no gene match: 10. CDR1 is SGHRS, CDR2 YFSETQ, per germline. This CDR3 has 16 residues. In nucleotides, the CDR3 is TGCGCCAGCAGCAGGAGCCGCGGGGGAACCACAGATACGCAGTATTTT. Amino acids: CASSRSRGGTTDTQYF.

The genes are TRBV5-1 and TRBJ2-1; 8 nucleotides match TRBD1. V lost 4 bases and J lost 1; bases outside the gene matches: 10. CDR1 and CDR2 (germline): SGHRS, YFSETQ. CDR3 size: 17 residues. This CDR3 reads CASSQGAGTPSYNEQFF. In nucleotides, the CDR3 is TGCGCCAGCAGCCAGGGGGCCGGGACTCCTTCCTACAATGAGCAGTTCTTC.

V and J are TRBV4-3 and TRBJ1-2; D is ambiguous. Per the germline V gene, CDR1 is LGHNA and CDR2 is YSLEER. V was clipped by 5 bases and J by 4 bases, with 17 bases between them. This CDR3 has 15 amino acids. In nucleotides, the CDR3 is TGCGCCAGCAGCACCCAGAGGGTTCGGGGCTATGGCTACACCTTC. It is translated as CASSTQRVRGYGYTF.

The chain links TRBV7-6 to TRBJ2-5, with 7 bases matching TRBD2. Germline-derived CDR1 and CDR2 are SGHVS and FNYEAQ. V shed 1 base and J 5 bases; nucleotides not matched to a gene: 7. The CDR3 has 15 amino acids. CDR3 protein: CASSLDWSSGETQYF. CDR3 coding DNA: TGTGCCAGCAGCTTAGACTGGAGTAGCGGGGAGACCCAGTACTTC.

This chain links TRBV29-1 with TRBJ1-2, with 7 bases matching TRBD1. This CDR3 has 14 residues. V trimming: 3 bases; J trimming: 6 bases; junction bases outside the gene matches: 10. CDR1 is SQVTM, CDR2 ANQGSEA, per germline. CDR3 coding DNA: TGCAGCGTTGATACAGGGGATGGCTCGCATGGCTACACCTTC. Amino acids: CSVDTGDGSHGYTF.

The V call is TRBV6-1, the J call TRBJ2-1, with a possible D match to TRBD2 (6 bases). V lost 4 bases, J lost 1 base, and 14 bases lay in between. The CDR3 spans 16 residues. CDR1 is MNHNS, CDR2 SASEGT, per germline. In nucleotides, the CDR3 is TGTGCCAGCAGTGGTGGGCCCCGGGGGTCCTACAATGAGCAGTTCTTC. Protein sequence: CASSGGPRGSYNEQFF.

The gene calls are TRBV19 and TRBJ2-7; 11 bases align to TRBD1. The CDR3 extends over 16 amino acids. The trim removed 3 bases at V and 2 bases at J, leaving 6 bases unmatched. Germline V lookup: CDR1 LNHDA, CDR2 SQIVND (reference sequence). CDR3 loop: CASSISPGQGAYEQYF. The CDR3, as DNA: TGTGCCAGTAGTATTTCGCCGGGACAGGGGGCCTACGAGCAGTACTTC. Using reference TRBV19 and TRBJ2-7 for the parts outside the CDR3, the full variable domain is DGGITQSPKYLFRKEGQNVTLSCEQNLNHDAMYWYRQDPGQGLRLIYYSQIVNDFQKGDIAEGYSVSREKKESFPLTVTSAQKNPTAFYLCASSISPGQGAYEQYFGPGTRLTVT.